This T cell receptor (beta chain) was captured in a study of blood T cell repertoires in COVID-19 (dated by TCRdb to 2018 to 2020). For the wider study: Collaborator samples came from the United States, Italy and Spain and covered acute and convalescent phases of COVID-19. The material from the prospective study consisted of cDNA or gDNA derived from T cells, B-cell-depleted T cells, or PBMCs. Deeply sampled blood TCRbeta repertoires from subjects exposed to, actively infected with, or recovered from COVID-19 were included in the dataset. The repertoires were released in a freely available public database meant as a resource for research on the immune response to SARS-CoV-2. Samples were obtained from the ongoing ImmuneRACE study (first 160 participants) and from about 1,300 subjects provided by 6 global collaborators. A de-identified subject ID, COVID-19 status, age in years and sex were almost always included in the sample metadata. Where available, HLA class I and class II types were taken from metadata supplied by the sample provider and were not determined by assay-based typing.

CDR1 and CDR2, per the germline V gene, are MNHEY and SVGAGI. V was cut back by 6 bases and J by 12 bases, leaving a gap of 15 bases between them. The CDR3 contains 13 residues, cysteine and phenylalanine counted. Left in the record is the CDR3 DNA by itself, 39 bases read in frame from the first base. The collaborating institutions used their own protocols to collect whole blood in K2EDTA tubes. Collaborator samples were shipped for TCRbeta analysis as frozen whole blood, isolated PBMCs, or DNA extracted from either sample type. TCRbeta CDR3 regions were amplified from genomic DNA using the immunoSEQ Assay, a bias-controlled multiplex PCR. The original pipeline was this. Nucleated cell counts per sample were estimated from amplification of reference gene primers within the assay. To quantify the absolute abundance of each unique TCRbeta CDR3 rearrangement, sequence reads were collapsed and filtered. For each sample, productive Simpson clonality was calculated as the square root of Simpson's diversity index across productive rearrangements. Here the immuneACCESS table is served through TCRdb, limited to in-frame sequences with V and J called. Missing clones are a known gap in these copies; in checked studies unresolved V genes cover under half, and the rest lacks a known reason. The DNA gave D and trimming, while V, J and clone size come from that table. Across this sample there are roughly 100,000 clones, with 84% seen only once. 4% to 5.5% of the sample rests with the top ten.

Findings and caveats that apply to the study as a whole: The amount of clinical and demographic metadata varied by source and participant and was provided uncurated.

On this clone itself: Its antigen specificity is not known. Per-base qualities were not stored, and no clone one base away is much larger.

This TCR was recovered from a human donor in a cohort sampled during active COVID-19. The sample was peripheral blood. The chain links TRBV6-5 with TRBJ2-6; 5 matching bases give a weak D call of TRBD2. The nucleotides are TGTGCCAGCAGGGACTCGATCTTAACCGTCCTGACTTTC. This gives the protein CASRDSILTVLTF.